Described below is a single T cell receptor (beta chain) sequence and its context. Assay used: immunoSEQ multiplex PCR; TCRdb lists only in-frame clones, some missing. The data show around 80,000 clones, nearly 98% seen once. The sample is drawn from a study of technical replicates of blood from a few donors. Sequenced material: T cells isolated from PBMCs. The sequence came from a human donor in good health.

CDR3 loop: CASSLRNHGYTF. In DNA form, the CDR3 reads TGTGCCAGCAGTTTACGTAATCATGGCTACACCTTC. V is TRBV28 and J is TRBJ1-2; D uncertain. Deletions cut 2 bases from V and 6 bases from J, with 7 bases between. The CDR3 sequence is 12 residues long. CDR1 and CDR2 (germline): MDHEN, SYDVKM.